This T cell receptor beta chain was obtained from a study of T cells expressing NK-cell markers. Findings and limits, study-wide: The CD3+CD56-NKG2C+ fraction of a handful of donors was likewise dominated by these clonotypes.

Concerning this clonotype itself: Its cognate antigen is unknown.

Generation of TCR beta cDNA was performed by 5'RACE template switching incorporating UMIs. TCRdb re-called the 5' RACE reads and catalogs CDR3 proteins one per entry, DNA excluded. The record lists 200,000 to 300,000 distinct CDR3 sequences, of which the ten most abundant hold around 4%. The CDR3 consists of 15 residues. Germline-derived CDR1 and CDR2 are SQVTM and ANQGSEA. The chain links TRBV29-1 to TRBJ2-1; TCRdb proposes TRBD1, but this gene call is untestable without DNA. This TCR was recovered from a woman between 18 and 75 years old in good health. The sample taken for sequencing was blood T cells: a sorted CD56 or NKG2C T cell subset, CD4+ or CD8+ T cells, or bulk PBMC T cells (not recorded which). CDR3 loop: CSVYPGTLSYNEQFF.